A single T cell receptor (beta chain) is shown here with its context. The antigen this receptor binds is unknown. No base quality information exists; no much larger clone differs at one position. The cysteine opens and the phenylalanine closes a CDR3 of 15 amino acids. Only CDR3 DNA remains: 45 bases, in frame from the first base. V lost 3 bases and J lost 4 bases, and the count of bases not matched to a germline gene is 8. From a lookup of the germline V gene, CDR1 and CDR2 are SNHLY and FYNNEI. This record belongs to a study of OX40 agonist ivuxolimab in advanced cancers. Context from the whole study: Ivuxolimab was a fully human IgG2 agonistic monoclonal antibody targeting the costimulatory receptor OX40 (CD134). Of the approximately 53 patients in dose escalation, about 20 had hepatocellular carcinoma, about 15 had melanoma, 9 had renal cell carcinoma and 9 had head and neck cancer. Partial responses occurred in three dose-escalation patients, of whom one had hepatocellular carcinoma and two had cutaneous melanoma. Peripheral TCRbeta sequencing aimed to test whether ivuxolimab altered TCR sequence diversity and caused clonal T-cell expansion. Patients were allowed to have had prior anti-PD-1, anti-PD-L1 or anti-CTLA-4 therapy, and roughly 40% of the dose-escalation patients had been treated with checkpoint inhibitors. A male proportion of 70% to 90% and a mean age of 60 years, ranging from roughly 23 to 80, were recorded for the dose-escalation cohort. The paper covers the monotherapy dose-escalation part of the phase I ivuxolimab trial, which included N of about 56 patients. Intravenous ivuxolimab was administered to patients every 2 weeks at six dose levels: 0.01, 0.1, 0.3, 1.5, 3 and 10 mg/kg. Beyond this particular receptor, the publication reports: After ivuxolimab, expanded clones were on average more numerous among CD8+ T cells than among CD4+ T cells. In the 0.1-3.0 mg/kg groups, partial responders had among the lowest normalized peripheral clonal expansion, particularly in CD8+ T cells. Clonal expansion of both CD4+ and CD8+ blood T cells was observed from baseline to week 6 at doses 0.1 to 3.0 mg/kg. The antigen specificity of the clonally expanded peripheral T cells was not determined. Low levels of normalized T-cell clonal expansion were also seen in some patients who did not respond.

The trial excluded patients who had a history of autoimmune disease or were on systemic immunosuppression. In every dose cohort, peripheral blood was drawn for TCR sequencing at baseline, cycle 4 day 1, and cycle 7 day 1. Samples were obtained from an open-label, multicenter, first-in-human phase I dose-escalation trial of ivuxolimab. Adults with locally advanced or metastatic melanoma, renal cell, hepatocellular, or head and neck squamous cell carcinoma were enrolled in the trial. Before TCR sequencing, CD4+ T cells and CD8+ T cells were sorted from peripheral blood as separate populations. Genomic DNA was isolated from the sorted cells so that the TCRbeta CDR3 region could be sequenced. The immunoSEQ Assay was used for sequencing of TCRbeta CDR3 regions. In its TCRdb copy, this immuneACCESS table keeps in-frame sequences only and misses some clones. Where compared with another copy, unresolved V genes explain less than half of these, and the others have no known cause. The sample has 35,000 to 45,000 clones on record, around 86% of them singletons. 2.4% of the sample goes to the ten largest clones.

The sequenced sample was CD4+ or CD8+ T cells sorted from blood, obtained in a trial of the OX40 agonist ivuxolimab. The V and J genes are TRBV2 and TRBJ2-7, with TRBD1 identical over 8 junction bases. This receptor was taken from an adult with an advanced solid tumor such as melanoma, head and neck, liver or kidney cancer. The DNA reads as follows: TGTGCCAGCAGTGACCCAGGGGGCGTTTATTACGAGCAGTACTTC. Translated, it gives CASSDPGGVYYEQYF.